These 20 T cell receptor beta chains came from one sample sequenced in a study of cytomegalovirus exposure and HLA in healthy donors. The PCR employed 60 Vbeta primers together with 13 Jbeta primers. The assay was immunoSEQ multiplex PCR, and TCRdb's table has in-frame clones only and misses some. The table has 150,000 to 170,000 clones, over 70% seen once; the top ten hold around 2.3%. The sequenced sample was PBMCs. The source of these receptors is a young man in good health and CMV-seronegative.

For the CDR3, the DNA is TGTGCCAGCGCCAGGGTAGCGGGGGTAAACAATGAGCAGTTCTTC. Protein: CASARVAGVNNEQFF. V and J are TRBV13 and TRBJ2-1; 9 positions match TRBD2. CDR1 PRHDT and CDR2 FYEKMQ come from the germline V gene (reference sequence). The CDR3 runs to 15 residues. The V gene end was trimmed by 8 bases and the J gene end by 5 bases; junction bases not matched to a gene: 10.

Comments on this clone: The sample has other DNA sequences that encode this CDR3 too. The chain is built from TRBV27 and TRBJ1-1, with 7 nucleotides matching TRBD1. CDR3 length: 14 residues. Germline CDR1 and CDR2: MNHEY and SMNVEV (reference sequence). V lost 2 bases and J lost 2; bases outside the gene matches: 2. The CDR3 loop reads CASSLNRGNTEAFF. The CDR3 nucleotides are TGTGCCAGCAGTTTAAACAGGGGCAACACTGAAGCTTTCTTT.

This chain uses TRBV28 with TRBJ2-1, with 8 positions matching TRBD1. Trimming at V came to 6 bases and at J to 0 bases, leaving 10 bases not matched to a gene. CDR1 is MDHEN and CDR2 is SYDVKM in the germline V gene. This CDR3 has 17 amino acids. In DNA, the CDR3 is TGTGCCAGCAGCCGGACAGGGAAACGCAGCTCCTACAATGAGCAGTTCTTC. Protein sequence: CASSRTGKRSSYNEQFF.

The rearrangement links TRBV6-1 to TRBJ2-5; the D gene is possibly TRBD2 (6 bases). CDR3 size: 15 residues. Germline CDR1 MNHNS, CDR2 SASEGT. Trimming removed 5 bases from V and 3 bases from J, with 16 bases in between. The CDR3 DNA reads TGTGCCAGCAGTTTCACCGGGACTCGAGAAGAGACCCAGTACTTC. Protein: CASSFTGTREETQYF.

The chain uses TRBV9 and TRBJ2-7, with a tentative D call TRBD1 (5 bases). This CDR3 is 13 amino acids long. CDR1 and CDR2 from the germline V gene are SGDLS and YYNGEE. Trimming cost V 0 bases and J 7 bases, with 11 bases left between them. This CDR3 reads CASSVEVSGEQYF. CDR3 nucleotides: TGTGCCAGCAGCGTAGAGGTGTCAGGGGAGCAGTACTTC.

The chain uses TRBV7-9 and TRBJ2-2, with TRBD1 as a possible D gene (6 bases). Trimming left V 0 bases short and J 6 bases short, with 8 bases between. The CDR3 length is 14 residues. Germline V gene lookup returns CDR1 SEHNR and CDR2 FQNEAQ (reference sequence). CDR3 bases: TGTGCCAGCAGCTTAGCGGGGGCCGCCGGGGAGCTGTTTTTT. Its protein is CASSLAGAAGELFF.

V gene TRBV19 combines with J gene TRBJ2-5; no firm D call. CDR1 and CDR2 (germline): LNHDA, SQIVND (reference sequence). This CDR3 region has 13 residues. V lost 5 bases and J lost 2, with 9 bases in between. The CDR3 spells CASSHGQQETQYF. The CDR3 DNA reads as TGTGCCAGTAGTCATGGGCAGCAAGAGACCCAGTACTTC.

The chain recombines TRBV10-3 with TRBJ2-3, with 9 bases aligning to TRBD1. Per the germline V gene, CDR1 is ENHRY and CDR2 is SYGVKD. Germline trimming cut 5 bases from V and 4 bases from J; bases unmatched to any gene: 10. The CDR3 consists of 16 residues. For the CDR3, the DNA is TGTGCCATCAGTAAACAGGGGGCGATAGTCCCAGATACGCAGTATTTT. It encodes CAISKQGAIVPDTQYF.

This chain connects TRBV6-1 to TRBJ2-1; TRBD2 matches at 12 bases. There are 17 residues in the CDR3. Germline loops: CDR1 MNHNS, CDR2 SASEGT. The V gene end was trimmed by 3 bases and the J gene end by 10 bases; junction bases not matched to a gene: 13. The CDR3 nucleotides are TGTGCCAGCAGTGATCTAGCGGGGGGGAACTCCCTTTGGGAGCAGTTCTTC. Residues: CASSDLAGGNSLWEQFF.

The CDR3 loop is CASSLSGNYGYTF. The DNA of the CDR3 is TGTGCCAGCAGTTTATCGGGGAACTATGGCTACACCTTC. The V call is TRBV28, the J call TRBJ1-2, with D uncertain. Between the trimmed V and J ends, which lost 1 base and 2 bases, there was a span of 5 bases. This CDR3 contains 13 residues. The germline gives CDR1 MDHEN, CDR2 SYDVKM.

The chain couples TRBV5-1 to TRBJ2-3; TRBD2 matches 12 bases. The CDR3 contains 14 residues. V lost 3 bases to trimming and J lost 6 bases; unmatched junction nucleotides: 2. Germline loops: CDR1 SGHRS, CDR2 YFSETQ. This CDR3 reads CASSSTSGGDTQYF. CDR3 sequence (DNA): TGCGCCAGCAGCTCGACTAGCGGGGGTGATACGCAGTATTTT.

V gene TRBV7-2 combines with J gene TRBJ2-3; 7 nucleotides match TRBD2. With V trimmed by 4 bases and J by 2 bases, 6 bases remained unmatched. The germline V gene encodes CDR1 SGHTA and CDR2 FQGNSA. The CDR3 has 15 amino acids. The CDR3 protein is CASSSTLAATDTQYF. CDR3 DNA sequence: TGTGCCAGCAGCTCGACGCTAGCGGCCACAGATACGCAGTATTTT.

The rearrangement links TRBV2 to TRBJ2-3; D may be TRBD2 (7 bases). Germline V lookup: CDR1 SNHLY, CDR2 FYNNEI. The CDR3 totals 14 residues. CDR3 bases: TGTGCAACCAGCACTGGCGGGGGCATAGATACGCAGTATTTT. Amino acid sequence: CATSTGGGIDTQYF.

The V gene is TRBV5-1, the J gene TRBJ1-1; D is unresolved. Germline CDR1 reads SGHRS; CDR2 reads YFSETQ. Trimming pared 0 bases from V and 4 bases from J, leaving 10 bases between. CDR3 length: 14 amino acids. The CDR3 nucleotides read TGCGCCAGCAGCTTGGAGCCGGGGAGCACTGAAGCTTTCTTT. Its translation is CASSLEPGSTEAFF.

The sample holds a few counts of this clone. The V and J genes are TRBV6-1 and TRBJ2-7; 9 nucleotides match TRBD1. The CDR3 has 15 residues. Trimming took 3 bases from V and 3 from J; bases not matched to a gene: 6. Per the germline V gene, CDR1 is MNHNS and CDR2 is SASEGT. The CDR3 sequence: CASSDPGQGFYEQYF. The DNA of the CDR3 is TGTGCCAGCAGTGATCCCGGACAGGGGTTCTACGAGCAGTACTTC.

This clone was seen more than once but under ten times. The chain employs TRBV19 and TRBJ2-1; TRBD2 matches at 16 bases. In germline, CDR1 is LNHDA, CDR2 SQIVND (reference sequence). After removal of 5 bases from V and 8 bases from J, the junction contained 6 bases not matched to a gene. The CDR3 has 16 residues. The chain's CDR3 is CASSEGLAGGLDEQFF. CDR3 coding DNA: TGTGCCAGTAGTGAGGGACTAGCGGGGGGGCTTGATGAGCAGTTCTTC.

V gene TRBV28 combines with J gene TRBJ1-2; 9 bases match TRBD1. Germline-derived CDR1 and CDR2 are MDHEN and SYDVKM. This CDR3 spans 13 amino acids. J was trimmed by 8 bases and V by 10 bases; bases with no gene match: 11. CDR3 nucleotide sequence: TGTGCCACCCTGGGACAGGGAATGGGCGGCTACACCTTC. This sequence encodes CATLGQGMGGYTF.

The chain has TRBV5-6 and TRBJ1-6; D gene unclear. CDR1 is SGHDT and CDR2 is YYEEEE in the germline V gene. V was pared by 2 bases and J by 11 bases, with 11 bases between. The CDR3 sequence is 13 residues long. The CDR3 coding sequence is TGTGCCAGCAGCTTTACGAGTTTTCCACCCCTCCACTTT. Protein product: CASSFTSFPPLHF.

The V and J genes are TRBV5-6 and TRBJ2-2; D gene unclear. V was cut by 1 base and J by 0 bases, with 4 bases left in between. The CDR3 loop spans 14 amino acids. Germline V gene lookup returns CDR1 SGHDT and CDR2 YYEEEE. The CDR3 is CASSLSPNTGELFF. The CDR3 DNA follows: TGTGCCAGCAGCTTGAGCCCGAACACCGGGGAGCTGTTTTTT.

The rearrangement links TRBV5-1 to TRBJ2-3; D is ambiguous. Germline CDR1 is SGHRS and CDR2 is YFSETQ. CDR3 length: 16 residues. The V and J ends lost 0 bases and 0 bases respectively, with 11 bases between them. Here the CDR3 reads CASSLVVGSSTDTQYF. Here the CDR3 DNA reads TGCGCCAGCAGCTTGGTAGTTGGTTCAAGCACAGATACGCAGTATTTT.